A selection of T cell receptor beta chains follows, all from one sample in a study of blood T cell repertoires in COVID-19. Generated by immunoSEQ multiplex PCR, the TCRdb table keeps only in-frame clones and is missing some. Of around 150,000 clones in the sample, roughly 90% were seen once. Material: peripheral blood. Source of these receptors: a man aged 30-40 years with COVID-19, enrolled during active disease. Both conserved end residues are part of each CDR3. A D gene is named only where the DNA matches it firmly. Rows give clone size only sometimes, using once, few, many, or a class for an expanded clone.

cdr3_aa: CASSRTSGGAPPYEQYF; clone_size: NA; d_call: TRBD2; j_call: TRBJ2-7; v_call: TRBV27
cdr3_aa: CASSLDHRGRSQPQHF; clone_size: NA; d_call: TRBD1; j_call: TRBJ1-5; v_call: TRBV7-8
cdr3_aa: CASSGRVYNEQFF; clone_size: NA; d_call: NA; j_call: TRBJ2-1; v_call: TRBV21-1
cdr3_aa: CASNSGRAPEQYF; clone_size: NA; d_call: TRBD2; j_call: TRBJ2-7; v_call: TRBV19
cdr3_aa: CASTALTGPREQYF; clone_size: NA; d_call: TRBD1; j_call: TRBJ2-7; v_call: TRBV7-8
cdr3_aa: CSVDISDEKLFF; clone_size: NA; d_call: NA; j_call: TRBJ1-4; v_call: TRBV29-1
cdr3_aa: CASSLTPGQATAGELFF; clone_size: NA; d_call: TRBD1; j_call: TRBJ2-2; v_call: TRBV7-2
cdr3_aa: CAWSRGGDSYEQYF; clone_size: NA; d_call: NA; j_call: TRBJ2-7; v_call: TRBV30
cdr3_aa: CASSSGTGALYSNQPQHF; clone_size: NA; d_call: TRBD1; j_call: TRBJ1-5; v_call: TRBV6-2/TRBV6-3
cdr3_aa: CASSLSRWTGGDYGYTF; clone_size: NA; d_call: TRBD1; j_call: TRBJ1-2; v_call: TRBV5-5
cdr3_aa: CASSQEGGATQYF; clone_size: NA; d_call: NA; j_call: TRBJ2-3; v_call: TRBV3-1/TRBV3-2
cdr3_aa: CASSYSRGEAFF; clone_size: once; d_call: NA; j_call: TRBJ1-1; v_call: TRBV6-5
cdr3_aa: CASSTRQGAWEKLFF; clone_size: NA; d_call: TRBD1; j_call: TRBJ1-4; v_call: TRBV7-2